The 24 T cell receptor beta chains below were found in one sample sequenced in a study of early T cells in non-severe SARS-CoV-2 infection. From the 5' RACE reads, TCRdb called clonotypes with MiXCR, one entry per CDR3 protein. The data hold approximately 73,000 distinct CDR3 sequences, with more than 10% observed a single time. The sample comprised whole blood. The receptors were sampled from an adult who was a healthcare worker with PCR-confirmed SARS-CoV-2 infection or an uninfected control (not recorded which).

This clonotype was picked up a small number of times. This chain links TRBV29-1 with TRBJ2-7; 7 bases are a match to TRBD1. V shed 4 bases, J shed 0 bases, and the junction held 6 bases outside the gene matches. Germline V gene lookup returns CDR1 SQVTM and CDR2 ANQGSEA. The CDR3 consists of 14 residues. The CDR3 DNA reads TGCAGCGTTGCTGACAGGGCGGACTCCTACGAGCAGTACTTC. The encoded protein is CSVADRADSYEQYF.

For this clonotype: A much larger clone sits a single nucleotide away, making a read error possible. This chain joins TRBV12-3 or TRBV12-4 and TRBJ2-7, with 7 positions matching TRBD2. The CDR3 has 14 residues. With V trimmed by 6 bases and J by 6 bases, 11 bases remained unmatched. The CDR3 reads CASRSTSALFEQYF. The CDR3 bases are TGTGCCAGCAGGTCAACTAGCGCCCTATTCGAGCAGTACTTC.

The gene calls are TRBV28 and TRBJ1-2, with D perhaps TRBD1 (6 bases). Trimming shortened V by 4 bases and J by 8 bases, and 11 bases separated the two germline ends. This CDR3 contains 12 residues. The germline CDR1 and CDR2 sequences are MDHEN and SYDVKM. The CDR3 region has the DNA TGTGCCAGCAGTTGGGCCAGGGGAGGCTACACCTTC. Translating it yields CASSWARGGYTF.

V usage is TRBV20-1 and J usage is TRBJ1-5; D is perhaps TRBD1 (5 bases). V gave up 0 bases and J gave up 6 bases, with 12 bases separating them. The CDR3 is made up of 14 amino acids. Germline V gene data show CDR1 as DFQATT and CDR2 as SNEGSKA (reference sequence). CDR3 in DNA: TGCAGTGCTAGAGACGGGGCAGGGTTTCAGCCCCAGCATTTT. Encoded protein: CSARDGAGFQPQHF.

This clonotype showed up many times. J is TRBJ2-1 and V is TRBV7-8; possible D gene TRBD2, 6 bases. The CDR3 has 17 residues. CDR1 SGHVS and CDR2 FQNEAQ come from the germline V gene. Deletions cut 5 bases from V and 2 bases from J, with 19 bases between. The CDR3 DNA is TGTGCCAGCAGCCTCAGTAGGTTCGGGAGTACCTACAATGAGCAGTTCTTC. It is translated as CASSLSRFGSTYNEQFF.

This clonotype was picked up a small number of times. The chain is built from TRBV30 and TRBJ1-1; TRBD1 might be the D (6 bases). Germline V CDR1 and CDR2: GTSNPN, SVGIG (reference sequence). V lost 1 base to trimming and J lost 2 bases, with 8 bases between them. This CDR3 is 13 amino acids long. CDR3 bases: TGTGCCTGGAGTGGACAGGCTAACACTGAAGCTTTCTTT. Encoded protein: CAWSGQANTEAFF.

This clonotype was picked up many times. V and J are TRBV28 and TRBJ1-2; TRBD1 might be the D (6 bases). There are 14 residues in the CDR3. V lost 4 bases and J 3 bases, leaving 12 bases between the germline ends. Germline V gene lookup returns CDR1 MDHEN and CDR2 SYDVKM. CDR3 protein: CASSSTGGYYGYTF. DNA for the CDR3: TGTGCCAGCAGTTCCACCGGGGGCTACTATGGCTACACCTTC.

This clonotype was recorded at least ten times. This chain connects TRBV30 to TRBJ2-7, with 8 bases lining up with TRBD2. The CDR3 extends over 13 amino acids. V gave up 7 bases and J gave up 0 bases; unmatched junction bases: 5. The germline V gene encodes CDR1 GTSNPN and CDR2 SVGIG (reference sequence). CDR3 coding DNA: TGTGCCTCACAAGCGGGAGACTCCTACGAGCAGTACTTC. The encoded protein is CASQAGDSYEQYF.

This clonotype was picked up many times. The chain combines TRBV19 with TRBJ2-1; D may be TRBD2 (5 bases). Trimming shortened V by 3 bases and J by 6 bases, and 21 bases separated the two germline ends. This CDR3 spans 17 amino acids. Germline lookup yields CDR1 LNHDA and CDR2 SQIVND (reference sequence). CDR3 protein: CASSIASPSQTPNEQFF. The CDR3 DNA is TGTGCCAGTAGTATCGCTAGCCCAAGCCAAACCCCCAATGAGCAGTTCTTC.

This clonotype showed up many times. This rearrangement joins TRBV30 to TRBJ2-1, with 8 nucleotides matching TRBD1. After removal of 1 base from V and 9 bases from J, the junction contained 5 bases not matched to a gene. Per germline, CDR1 GTSNPN and CDR2 SVGIG (reference sequence). The length of the CDR3 is 13 residues. The CDR3 DNA is TGTGCCTGGAGTGGGGCAGGGGGCTTTGAGCAGTTCTTC. It encodes CAWSGAGGFEQFF.

The rearrangement links TRBV9 to TRBJ1-2; no firm D call. The germline V gene has CDR1 SGDLS and CDR2 YYNGEE. Between the trimmed V and J ends, which lost 7 bases and 0 bases, there was a span of 13 bases. This CDR3 region has 14 residues. CDR3 region: CASRPNPTNYGYTF. Here the CDR3 DNA reads TGTGCCAGCCGTCCCAACCCGACTAACTATGGCTACACCTTC.

This chain links TRBV28 with TRBJ1-2; TRBD1 matches 9 bases. CDR1 MDHEN and CDR2 SYDVKM come from the germline V gene. The CDR3 totals 14 residues. V dropped 6 bases and J dropped 6; count of bases not matched to a gene: 8. The CDR3 nucleotides are TGTGCCAGCAGCCGGACAGGGGTGCTACATGGCTACACCTTC. This gives the protein CASSRTGVLHGYTF.

This clonotype was observed at least ten times. V and J are TRBV7-2 and TRBJ1-1; D gene unclear. The CDR3 is 14 residues long. Germline V gene lookup returns CDR1 SGHTA and CDR2 FQGNSA. Between the trimmed V and J ends, which lost 1 base and 0 bases, there was a span of 6 bases. This CDR3 reads CASSLDGMNTEAFF. CDR3 nucleotides: TGTGCCAGCAGCTTAGACGGGATGAACACTGAAGCTTTCTTT.

This clonotype was counted between two and nine times. In nucleotides, the CDR3 is TGTGCCTGGAGTGACGGAACGAGCTCCTACGAGCAGTACTTC. The encoded protein is CAWSDGTSSYEQYF. The chain recombines TRBV30 with TRBJ2-7; unclear D gene. V was pared by 1 base and J by 0 bases, with 10 bases between. This CDR3 spans 14 amino acids. Germline V CDR1 and CDR2: GTSNPN, SVGIG (reference sequence).

This clonotype was counted between two and nine times. The rearrangement links TRBV12-3 or TRBV12-4 to TRBJ2-1, with D hard to call. The CDR3 is 15 amino acids. Trimming removed 7 bases from V and 7 bases from J, with 20 bases in between. The CDR3 loop is CASTPSGLQLNEQFF. The CDR3 DNA reads as TGTGCCAGCACCCCATCAGGTCTCCAGTTGAATGAGCAGTTCTTC.

This clonotype was observed many times. The chain combines TRBV27 with TRBJ1-3; 8 bases are shared with TRBD1. This CDR3 spans 12 amino acids. Trimming took 6 bases from V and 8 from J; bases not matched to a gene: 3. Looked up from germline, CDR1 is MNHEY and CDR2 is SMNVEV (reference sequence). CDR3 in amino acids: CASRDRAYTIYF. CDR3 nucleotide sequence: TGTGCCAGCAGGGACAGGGCCTACACCATATATTTT.

Ten or more counts support this clonotype. This rearrangement joins TRBV12-3 or TRBV12-4 to TRBJ2-5; 7 nucleotides agree with TRBD2. This CDR3 spans 14 amino acids. Trimming at V came to 5 bases and at J to 5 bases, leaving 8 bases not matched to a gene. CDR3 region: CASSGFAGEETQYF. Written as DNA, the CDR3 is TGTGCCAGCAGTGGGTTTGCGGGGGAGGAGACCCAGTACTTC.

The V gene is TRBV9, the J gene TRBJ2-2; D gene unclear. CDR3 length: 12 residues. The V end was cut by 1 base, the J end by 5 bases, with 3 bases between. Germline V gene lookup returns CDR1 SGDLS and CDR2 YYNGEE. The CDR3 coding sequence is TGTGCCAGCAGCGTAATAACCGGGGAGCTGTTTTTT. This translates into CASSVITGELFF.

This clonotype was counted a few times. The chain recombines TRBV24-1 with TRBJ2-2, with D perhaps matching TRBD1 (7 bases). The V gene's germline CDR1 is KGHDR and CDR2 SFDVKD. The CDR3 is 16 residues long. V lost 4 bases and J 5 bases, leaving 16 bases between the germline ends. CDR3 amino acids: CATSDPARGDTGELFF. The CDR3 DNA reads TGTGCCACCAGTGACCCGGCCAGGGGGGATACCGGGGAGCTGTTTTTT.

This clonotype appeared many times. The rearrangement links TRBV20-1 to TRBJ2-7; 7 bases are shared with TRBD1. The CDR3 contains 14 residues. V dropped 3 bases and J dropped 2; count of bases not matched to a gene: 7. The V gene's germline CDR1 is DFQATT and CDR2 SNEGSKA (reference sequence). CDR3 in DNA: TGCAGTGCTAGCCGCCAGACAGGGACCTACGAGCAGTACTTC. Its protein is CSASRQTGTYEQYF.

This clonotype was seen ten or more times. The rearrangement links TRBV27 to TRBJ2-6; D is uncertain. CDR3 length equals 15 residues. V gave up 2 bases and J gave up 3 bases, with 8 bases separating them. From germline, CDR1 is MNHEY and CDR2 SMNVEV (reference sequence). The CDR3 loop reads CASSLQGSGANVLTF. The DNA for the CDR3 is TGTGCCAGCAGTTTACAAGGAAGTGGGGCCAACGTCCTGACTTTC.

In nucleotides, the CDR3 is TGCGCCAGCAGCTTCGGCAGGGGGTTGGAAAAACTGTTTTTT. Translating gives CASSFGRGLEKLFF. The rearrangement links TRBV5-1 to TRBJ1-4, with TRBD1 matching over 7 bases. In germline, CDR1 is SGHRS, CDR2 YFSETQ. The CDR3 covers 14 residues. With V trimmed by 2 bases and J by 8 bases, 6 bases remained unmatched.

This clonotype was detected many times. Compared with germline, one end of the junction differs, possibly owing to a read error. The rearrangement links TRBV6-2 or TRBV6-3 to TRBJ2-2; tentatively, D is TRBD2 (5 bases). Germline V CDR1 and CDR2: MNHEY, SVGEGT. CDR3 length equals 15 residues. CDR3 in amino acids: CASSYRPSNTGELFF. The CDR3 DNA follows: TGTGCCAGCAGTTACCGGCCCTCGAACACCGGGGAGCTTTTTTTT.

This clonotype was counted ten times or more. The chain links TRBV10-3 to TRBJ2-3; D is uncertain. V was trimmed by 11 bases and J by 2 bases, leaving 11 bases between them. Germline V gene lookup returns CDR1 ENHRY and CDR2 SYGVKD. This CDR3 region has 12 residues. This CDR3 reads CAAGRTTDTQYF. CDR3 DNA: TGTGCCGCCGGACGGACCACAGATACGCAGTATTTT.